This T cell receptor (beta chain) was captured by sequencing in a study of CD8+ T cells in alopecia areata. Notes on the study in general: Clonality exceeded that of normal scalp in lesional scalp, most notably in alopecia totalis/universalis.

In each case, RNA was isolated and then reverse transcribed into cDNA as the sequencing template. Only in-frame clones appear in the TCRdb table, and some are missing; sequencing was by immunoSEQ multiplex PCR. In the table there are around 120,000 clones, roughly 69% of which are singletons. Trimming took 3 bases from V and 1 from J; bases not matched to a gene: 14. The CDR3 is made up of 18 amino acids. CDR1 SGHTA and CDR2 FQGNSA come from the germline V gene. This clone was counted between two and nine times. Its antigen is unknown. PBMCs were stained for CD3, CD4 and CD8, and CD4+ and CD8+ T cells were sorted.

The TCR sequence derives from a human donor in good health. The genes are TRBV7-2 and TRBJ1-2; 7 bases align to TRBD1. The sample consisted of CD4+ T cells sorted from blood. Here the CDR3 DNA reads TGTGCCAGCAGCTTGGGCGGGGCAGGGGGATACCGTAACTATGGCTACACCTTC. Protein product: CASSLGGAGGYRNYGYTF.